Sequencing of this TCR beta chain was carried out in a study of T cell repertoires in cytomegalovirus infection. Overall study: CMV epitopes, recently identified HLA-C-restricted and well-studied HLA-B-restricted, were used. Both a matching HLA type and CMV infection were indicated by public TCR beta signatures. Points from the study as a whole: In two of eight donors, the top clonotype was HLA-C-restricted CMV-specific. Summed public TCR beta family frequency identified CMV carriers bearing the relevant HLA.

This clonotype was seen a few times. The antigen is unknown. TCRdb processed the reads anew with MiXCR; each CDR3 protein has one entry. The profile shows 100,000 to 120,000 distinct CDR3 sequences, under 35% of them singletons. Germline CDR1 is SGHVS and CDR2 is FQNEAQ. V lost 2 bases and J lost 1, with 15 bases in between. The CDR3 covers 18 residues. The V gene is TRBV7-8, the J gene TRBJ2-6, with a weak D call TRBD1 (6 bases). This clonotype was obtained from a human donor in good health (CMV status not recorded). Some clones in this sample may be carry-over from other donors' samples. The source material was CD8+ T cells from cultured PBMCs, sampled from culture after CMV antigen stimulation. CDR3 DNA sequence: TGTGCCAGCAGCTTAACCGAGTGGACAGTTTCTGGGGCCAACGTCCTGACTTTC. Translation: CASSLTEWTVSGANVLTF. Based on the CDR3 plus reference TRBV7-8 and TRBJ2-6, the full variable domain is GAGVSQSPRYKVAKRGQDVALRCDPISGHVSLFWYQQALGQGPEFLTYFQNEAQLDKSGLPSDRFFAERPEGSVSTLKIQRTQQEDSAVYLCASSLTEWTVSGANVLTFGAGSRLTVL.